Listed below are T cell receptor beta chains from one sample, sequenced in a study of CD8+ T cells in alopecia areata. Repertoires were generated with immunoSEQ multiplex PCR, while TCRdb's copy carries only in-frame clones and drops some. The data contain about 210,000 clones, approximately 72% of them singletons. The sample was CD4+ T cells sorted from blood, taken at week 44, from a patient treated with tofacitinib. These receptors all stem from a human donor with alopecia areata. Both conserved end residues are part of each CDR3.

TRBV6-5,CASSNGQGYTGELFF
TRBV29-1,CSVDAGETQYF
TRBV29-1,CSYGGAAGDTQYF
TRBV15,CATSRERGPSSYEQYF
TRBV5-1,CASSLEIGVNYGYTF
TRBV7-2,CASSFAGIQETQYF
TRBV20-1,CSGRRQETQYF
TRBV30,CAWSRGRRDTEAFF
TRBV30,CAWIIGGATEAFF
TRBV11-3,CASSFRKQGHGEQFF
TRBV19,CASSIGGRSDGYTF
TRBV11-2,CASSVKQVYEQYF
TRBV6-5,CASSYVPQGTQYF
TRBV19,CASNQADTQYF
TRBV7-3,CASSLSPAMNTEAFF
TRBV2,CASSEEAGRHQPQHF
TRBV7-2,CASSLSGGLDIQYF
TRBV29-1,CSVEDRVGRRNTEAFF
TRBV5-1,CASSLREIPSYEQYF
TRBV18,CASSPQGASYNEQFF
TRBV7-2,CASSLDGRNIQYF
TRBV7-2,CASSLDRGGAPLHF
TRBV25-1,CASSEGHTEAFF
TRBV7-9,CASSLESNYGYTF
TRBV4-3,CASSQVRSTEAFF
TRBV6-1,CASSESRGSGHYEQYF
TRBV2,CASSEADFNTEAFF
TRBV5-1,CASSSQGRGTEAFF
TRBV12-5,CASGFDYYEQYF
TRBV30,CAWSVPRGDIQYF
TRBV7-2,CASSLGPGTQYF
TRBV6-1,CASRSLTGSYEQYF
TRBV29-1,CSVGLRDTEAFF
TRBV30,CAWSVQASYQETQYF
TRBV4-3,CASSPDLQRGYGYTF
TRBV6-5,CASSYDGGDGYTF
TRBV5-6,CASSGTGNQPQHF
TRBV11-3,CASNQQGNTEAFF
TRBV29-1,CSVQGAGNQPQHF
TRBV29-1,CSVEVLGQSQEQYF
TRBV15,CATGGGGSANYGYTF
TRBV18,CASSPSGRSNTGELFF
TRBV18,CASSPGTEAFF